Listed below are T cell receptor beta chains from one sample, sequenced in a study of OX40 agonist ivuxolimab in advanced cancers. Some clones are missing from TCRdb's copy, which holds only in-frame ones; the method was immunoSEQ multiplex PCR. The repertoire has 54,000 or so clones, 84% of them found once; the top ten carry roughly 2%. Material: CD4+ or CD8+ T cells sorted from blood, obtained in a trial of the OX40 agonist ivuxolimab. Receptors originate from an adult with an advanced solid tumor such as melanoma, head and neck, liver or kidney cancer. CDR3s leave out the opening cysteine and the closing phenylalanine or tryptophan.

CDR3aa: ASSLQGDEQF
v_gene: TRBV7-7
j_gene: TRBJ2-1
len: 10

CDR3aa: AISEWTGNSYEQY
v_gene: TRBV10-3
j_gene: TRBJ2-7
len: 13

CDR3aa: ASIAVTAKGMY
v_gene: TRBV6-1
j_gene: TRBJ2-5
len: 11

CDR3aa: ASKQELAGTDTQY
v_gene: TRBV4-1
j_gene: TRBJ2-3
len: 13

CDR3aa: ASSGRDRGAYEQY
v_gene: TRBV18
j_gene: TRBJ2-7
len: 13

CDR3aa: ASSSRLAGINTGELF
v_gene: TRBV5-4
j_gene: TRBJ2-2
len: 15

CDR3aa: ASSIENGPDTEAF
v_gene: TRBV19
j_gene: TRBJ1-1
len: 13

CDR3aa: ASSQDAGTDTQY
v_gene: TRBV4-3
j_gene: TRBJ2-3
len: 12

CDR3aa: AISESTGTNHNEQF
v_gene: TRBV10-3
j_gene: TRBJ2-1
len: 14

CDR3aa: ASSEDRALNTEAF
v_gene: TRBV6-1
j_gene: TRBJ1-1
len: 13

CDR3aa: ASSVGSYNEQF
v_gene: TRBV9
j_gene: TRBJ2-1
len: 11

CDR3aa: ASSLAGGGLRGLYEQY
v_gene: TRBV5-5
j_gene: TRBJ2-7
len: 16

CDR3aa: ASSSSGGPSRGLQETQY
v_gene: TRBV7-3
j_gene: TRBJ2-5
len: 17

CDR3aa: ASTTTSGSSDTQY
v_gene: TRBV7-9
j_gene: TRBJ2-3
len: 13

CDR3aa: SALTRDGQH
v_gene: TRBV20-1
j_gene: TRBJ1-5
len: 9

CDR3aa: ASSLVAGGTEAF
v_gene: TRBV5-1
j_gene: TRBJ1-1
len: 12

CDR3aa: ASSAPLGQGDTGELF
v_gene: TRBV7-3
j_gene: TRBJ2-2
len: 15

CDR3aa: ASSLGNRATEAF
v_gene: TRBV11-2
j_gene: TRBJ1-1
len: 12

CDR3aa: AISPRTGNEQY
v_gene: TRBV10-3
j_gene: TRBJ2-7
len: 11

CDR3aa: AIINFQGQY
v_gene: TRBV10-3
j_gene: TRBJ2-7
len: 9

CDR3aa: ASRPTLTTYQETQY
v_gene: TRBV28
j_gene: TRBJ2-5
len: 14

CDR3aa: ASSLDRFYPTLH
v_gene: TRBV5-4
j_gene: TRBJ1-6
len: 12

CDR3aa: AISESGGASTDTQY
v_gene: TRBV10-3
j_gene: TRBJ2-3
len: 14

CDR3aa: ASSLVVGQGSDTQY
v_gene: TRBV7-2
j_gene: TRBJ2-3
len: 14

CDR3aa: ASSVDVRLPYNEQF
v_gene: TRBV9
j_gene: TRBJ2-1
len: 14

CDR3aa: ASSPGKTGLNAAAQY
v_gene: TRBV18
j_gene: TRBJ2-3
len: 15

CDR3aa: ASSLKPPQGRETQY
v_gene: TRBV5-1
j_gene: TRBJ2-5
len: 14

CDR3aa: ASRGQEYQPQH
v_gene: TRBV6-5
j_gene: TRBJ1-5
len: 11

CDR3aa: ASSEATAREGTEAF
v_gene: TRBV2
j_gene: TRBJ1-1
len: 14

CDR3aa: ASSRTGVSNQPQH
v_gene: TRBV6-5
j_gene: TRBJ1-5
len: 13

CDR3aa: ASSSGLAGGYSYEQY
v_gene: TRBV11-1
j_gene: TRBJ2-7
len: 15

CDR3aa: ASPRGPPRTEAF
v_gene: TRBV27
j_gene: TRBJ1-1
len: 12

CDR3aa: ASREGQGSPGELF
v_gene: TRBV4-1
j_gene: TRBJ2-2
len: 13

CDR3aa: ASSWGGIGELF
v_gene: TRBV6-5
j_gene: TRBJ2-2
len: 11

CDR3aa: ASSAGDRDGEKLF
v_gene: TRBV9
j_gene: TRBJ1-4
len: 13

CDR3aa: SVELPFGTEAF
v_gene: TRBV29-1
j_gene: TRBJ1-1
len: 11

CDR3aa: ASSVSGAGTGELF
v_gene: TRBV9
j_gene: TRBJ2-2
len: 13

CDR3aa: ASSPDRIYGYT
v_gene: TRBV7-2
j_gene: TRBJ1-2
len: 11

CDR3aa: ASSFARGGPTDTQY
v_gene: TRBV27
j_gene: TRBJ2-3
len: 14

CDR3aa: ASSLMNRVETEAF
v_gene: TRBV5-6
j_gene: TRBJ1-1
len: 13

CDR3aa: ASSQEAVGTEAF
v_gene: TRBV4-1
j_gene: TRBJ1-1
len: 12

CDR3aa: ASSLGQRPNQPQH
v_gene: TRBV5-6
j_gene: TRBJ1-5
len: 13

CDR3aa: ASRFAGVSSGEQF
v_gene: TRBV28
j_gene: TRBJ2-1
len: 13

CDR3aa: ASSEYYNSGNQPQH
v_gene: TRBV6-1
j_gene: TRBJ1-5
len: 14

CDR3aa: AISRDRGNSPLH
v_gene: TRBV10-3
j_gene: TRBJ1-6
len: 12

CDR3aa: ASGRGLQETQY
v_gene: TRBV12-5
j_gene: TRBJ2-5
len: 11

CDR3aa: ASSPMGGEQF
v_gene: TRBV18
j_gene: TRBJ2-1
len: 10

CDR3aa: ASSSDSMNTEAF
v_gene: TRBV18
j_gene: TRBJ1-1
len: 12

CDR3aa: SGAGGHEQY
v_gene: TRBV20-1
j_gene: TRBJ2-7
len: 9

CDR3aa: ASSVQAGRGDTQY
v_gene: TRBV9
j_gene: TRBJ2-3
len: 13

CDR3aa: ASSDVGGRNQPQH
v_gene: TRBV6-1
j_gene: TRBJ1-5
len: 13

CDR3aa: ASSTTPGLAGETDTQY
v_gene: TRBV19
j_gene: TRBJ2-3
len: 16

CDR3aa: AWSKTGTVYEQY
v_gene: TRBV30
j_gene: TRBJ2-7
len: 12

CDR3aa: ASSYPGRPFLY
v_gene: TRBV6-6
j_gene: TRBJ2-3
len: 11

CDR3aa: ASTIDQGAYEQY
v_gene: TRBV28
j_gene: TRBJ2-7
len: 12